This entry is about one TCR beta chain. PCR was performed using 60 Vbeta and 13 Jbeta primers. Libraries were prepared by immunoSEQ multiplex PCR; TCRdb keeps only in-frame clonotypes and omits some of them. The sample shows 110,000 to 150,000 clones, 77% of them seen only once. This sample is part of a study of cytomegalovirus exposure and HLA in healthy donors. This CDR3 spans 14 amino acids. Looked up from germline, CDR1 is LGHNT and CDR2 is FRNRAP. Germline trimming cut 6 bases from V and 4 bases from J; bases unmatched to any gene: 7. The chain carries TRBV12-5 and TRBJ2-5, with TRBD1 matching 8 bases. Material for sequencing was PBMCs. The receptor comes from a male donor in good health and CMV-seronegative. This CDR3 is CASGPGQVGETQYF. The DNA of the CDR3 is TGTGCTAGTGGCCCGGGACAGGTAGGAGAGACCCAGTACTTC.